Presented here are 23 T cell receptor beta chains from one specimen sequenced in a study of blood T cell repertoires in COVID-19. The assay was immunoSEQ multiplex PCR, and TCRdb's table has in-frame clones only and misses some. Here the sample spans about 150,000 clones, 86% being singletons. Sample: peripheral blood. These receptors all come from a man in his 70s with acute or convalescent COVID-19.

On this clone itself: This same CDR3 is encoded by further DNA sequences in the sample. The chain recombines TRBV11-2 with TRBJ2-1; 7 bases match TRBD2. Losses at the gene ends were 1 base for V and 6 bases for J; bases not matched to a gene: 0. Germline CDR1 SGHAT, CDR2 FQNNGV. There are 13 residues in the CDR3. The CDR3 nucleotides are TGTGCCAGCAGCTTAGGGACTAGCAATGAGCAGTTCTTC. Its protein is CASSLGTSNEQFF. Combining the CDR3 with reference TRBV11-2 and TRBJ2-1 gives the whole variable domain EAGVAQSPRYKIIEKRQSVAFWCNPISGHATLYWYQQILGQGPKLLIQFQNNGVVDDSQLPKDRFSAERLKGVDSTLKIQPAKLEDSAVYLCASSLGTSNEQFFGPGTRLTVL.

J is TRBJ2-5 and V is TRBV5-4, with 14 nucleotides matching TRBD2. V shed 1 base and J 5 bases; nucleotides not matched to a gene: 7. The CDR3 runs 17 residues. CDR1 SGHNT and CDR2 YYREEE come from the germline V gene (reference sequence). CDR3 in amino acids: CASSLPTSGRAQETQYF. The CDR3 DNA reads TGTGCCAGCAGCTTGCCGACTAGCGGGAGGGCCCAGGAGACCCAGTACTTC.

This chain connects TRBV5-1 to TRBJ1-1, with D tentatively TRBD1 (6 bases). This CDR3 spans 16 amino acids. The germline CDR1 and CDR2 sequences are SGHRS and YFSETQ. The V and J ends lost 1 base and 2 bases respectively, with 15 bases between them. For the CDR3, the DNA is TGCGCCAGCAGCTTGAATAGCGGGGGCCTTAACACTGAAGCTTTCTTT. It is translated as CASSLNSGGLNTEAFF.

The V call is TRBV3-1 (or the pseudogene TRBV3-2), the J call TRBJ1-2; D unclear. V was cut by 2 bases and J by 8 bases, with 9 bases left in between. This CDR3 comprises 12 residues. Germline values: CDR1 LGHDT, CDR2 YNNKEL (reference sequence). In DNA form, the CDR3 reads TGTGCCAGCAGCCAACGGTCATCGGGCTACACCTTC. Its translation is CASSQRSSGYTF.

This clone was seen just once. This chain uses TRBV18 with TRBJ1-1, with 9 bases matching TRBD1. In germline, CDR1 is KGHSH, CDR2 LQKENI. The CDR3 is 15 amino acids. V trimming: 3 bases; J trimming: 4 bases; junction bases outside the gene matches: 6. CDR3 sequence (DNA): TGTGCCAGCTCACCTTGGGACAGGGCAGTCACTGAAGCTTTCTTT. Its protein is CASSPWDRAVTEAFF.

V gene TRBV6-2 or TRBV6-3 combines with J gene TRBJ2-3; TRBD2 aligns across 10 bases. The V gene end was trimmed by 2 bases and the J gene end by 2 bases; junction bases not matched to a gene: 4. The CDR3 loop spans 16 amino acids. Germline V gene lookup returns CDR1 MNHEY and CDR2 SVGEGT. The CDR3 spells CASSYESGRATDTQYF. The DNA of the CDR3 is TGTGCCAGCAGTTACGAAAGCGGGAGGGCCACAGATACGCAGTATTTT.

The rearrangement links TRBV2 to TRBJ2-1; a weak D match, TRBD2 (5 bases). Germline V gene sequence: CDR1 SNHLY, CDR2 FYNNEI. Trimming took off 5 bases at V and 4 bases at J, with 9 bases between the two ends. This CDR3 has 13 amino acids. CDR3 sequence (DNA): TGTGCCAGCAGTTCCGGGGAGTACAATGAGCAGTTCTTC. As protein: CASSSGEYNEQFF.

A remark on this clone: The junction and the germline gene differ at one end; a read error may be behind it. The gene calls are TRBV19 and TRBJ1-4, with D possibly TRBD1 on 6 matching bases. The CDR3 extends over 15 amino acids. Germline V gene lookup returns CDR1 LNHDA and CDR2 SQIVND (reference sequence). CDR3: CASSATGTTNEKLFF. The CDR3 bases are TGTGCCAGTAGTGCCACCGGGACAACGAATGAAAAACTGTTTTTT.

V is TRBV9 and J is TRBJ2-5; TRBD2 might be the D (5 bases). This CDR3 has 15 amino acids. The V and J ends lost 4 bases and 5 bases respectively, with 18 bases between them. The V gene's germline CDR1 is SGDLS and CDR2 YYNGEE. The CDR3 DNA sequence: TGTGCCAGCAGCTCCCACCTCGAGGGCGGGGAGACCCAGTACTTC. Residues: CASSSHLEGGETQYF.

The J gene is TRBJ2-2, the V gene TRBV6-4; TRBD2 matches at 11 bases. Unmatched junction bases numbered 7, after V lost 3 bases and J lost 4 bases. The CDR3 is 17 residues long. Germline loops: CDR1 MRHNA, CDR2 SNTAGT. The CDR3 loop is CASSERLAGGPTGELFF. In nucleotides, the CDR3 is TGTGCCAGCAGTGAACGGCTAGCGGGAGGCCCCACCGGGGAGCTGTTTTTT.

The V gene is TRBV3-1 (or the pseudogene TRBV3-2), the J gene TRBJ1-1, with D unresolved. This CDR3 is built from 15 residues. Germline V gene sequence: CDR1 LGHDT, CDR2 YNNKEL (reference sequence). V shed 0 bases and J shed 0 bases, with 8 bases lying between them. This chain's CDR3 is CASSQDVGLNTEAFF. The CDR3 nucleotides are TGTGCCAGCAGCCAAGATGTTGGGCTGAACACTGAAGCTTTCTTT.

This chain uses TRBV6-4 with TRBJ2-1; 11 nucleotides line up with TRBD2. The V gene's germline CDR1 is MRHNA and CDR2 SNTAGT. This CDR3 is built from 15 residues. The V and J ends lost 4 bases and 5 bases, in that order; junction bases with no gene match: 4. The CDR3 bases are TGTGCCAGCAGTGCAGCTAGCGGGAGGAACAATGAGCAGTTCTTC. Residues: CASSAASGRNNEQFF.

This chain joins TRBV19 and TRBJ1-6; 7 bases are shared with TRBD1. The CDR3 runs to 10 residues. V was clipped by 6 bases and J by 16 bases; unmatched bases: 3. CDR1 and CDR2 from the germline V gene are LNHDA and SQIVND (reference sequence). CDR3 DNA sequence: TGTGCCAGTAGCGGGACAGTACTCCACTTT. Amino acids: CASSGTVLHF.

The rearrangement joins TRBV21-1 to TRBJ1-3; the table names TRBD1, a call not compared with the DNA. TRBV21-1 is a pseudogene. The CDR3 runs 18 residues. The DNA for the CDR3 is TGTGCCAGCAGCAAAGCGACAGACACAGGGGACGCTGGAAACACCATATATTTT. Its translation is CASSKATDTGDAGNTIYF.

V usage is TRBV6-4 and J usage is TRBJ1-5; possibly TRBD1 for D (5 bases). The CDR3 has 13 amino acids. The V gene's germline CDR1 is MRHNA and CDR2 SNTAGT. The V end was cut by 6 bases, the J end by 7 bases, with 13 bases between. The CDR3 sequence: CASSAQGNQPQHF. Written as DNA, the CDR3 is TGTGCCAGCAGCGCCCAGGGAAACCAGCCCCAGCATTTT.

The V gene is TRBV27, the J gene TRBJ1-5; no definite D call. Germline CDR1 is MNHEY and CDR2 is SMNVEV (reference sequence). The CDR3 runs 13 residues. The V gene lost 0 bases and the J gene lost 6 bases, with 6 bases spanning the gap. The CDR3 sequence: CASSLSRVQPQHF. The DNA of the CDR3 is TGTGCCAGCAGTTTATCCCGGGTTCAGCCCCAGCATTTT.

This clone was recorded only once. This sequence joins TRBV28 and TRBJ1-5; 8 nucleotides align to TRBD1. Trimming at V came to 5 bases and at J to 4 bases, leaving 7 bases not matched to a gene. This CDR3 is 15 amino acids long. CDR1 MDHEN and CDR2 SYDVKM come from the germline V gene. The chain's CDR3 is CASSPRTGTNQPQHF. CDR3 DNA sequence: TGTGCCAGCAGTCCCAGGACAGGGACAAATCAGCCCCAGCATTTT.

This chain links TRBV7-3 with TRBJ2-5; D is uncertain. The CDR3 sequence is 13 residues long. Trimming took off 0 bases at V and 7 bases at J, with 9 bases between the two ends. The germline gives CDR1 SGHTA, CDR2 FQGTGA. The CDR3 DNA sequence: TGTGCCAGCAGCTTAACTCCGGGTCCGACCCAGTACTTC. Protein: CASSLTPGPTQYF.

This clone was picked up one time. The V and J genes are TRBV5-4 and TRBJ2-7; 7 bases fit TRBD1. This CDR3 is 15 amino acids long. Germline V CDR1 and CDR2: SGHNT, YYREEE (reference sequence). Losses at the gene ends were 0 bases for V and 2 bases for J; bases not matched to a gene: 5. The CDR3 DNA reads as TGTGCCAGCAGCTTGGAAGGGGGCCCTGCCTACGAGCAGTACTTC. Its translation: CASSLEGGPAYEQYF.

The chain has TRBV5-6 and TRBJ1-2, with 7 bases matching TRBD1. This CDR3 contains 18 residues. With 0 bases clipped from V and 5 bases from J, the junction kept 16 bases outside the gene matches. Germline V gene sequence: CDR1 SGHDT, CDR2 YYEEEE. This chain's CDR3 is CASSLGTFTGEVPYGYTF. Written as DNA, the CDR3 is TGTGCCAGCAGCTTGGGGACCTTTACAGGGGAGGTGCCATATGGCTACACCTTC. Drawing the rest from reference TRBV5-6 and TRBJ1-2, the complete variable domain is DAGVTQSPTHLIKTRGQQVTLRCSPKSGHDTVSWYQQALGQGPQFIFQYYEEEERQRGNFPDRFSGHQFPNYSSELNVNALLLGDSALYLCASSLGTFTGEVPYGYTFGSGTRLTVV.

This chain uses TRBV7-2 with TRBJ1-1, with D perhaps TRBD1 (6 bases). Trimming removed 5 bases at V and 0 bases at J, with 13 bases between. The CDR3 has 15 residues. Germline lookup yields CDR1 SGHTA and CDR2 FQGNSA. The DNA of the CDR3 is TGTGCCAGCAGCGAACAGGGATTCATGAACACTGAAGCTTTCTTT. Translation gives CASSEQGFMNTEAFF. The variable domain in full, completed from reference TRBV7-2 and TRBJ1-1, reads GAGVSQSPSNKVTEKGKDVELRCDPISGHTALYWYRQSLGQGLEFLIYFQGNSAPDKSGLPSDRFSAERTGGSVSTLTIQRTQQEDSAVYLCASSEQGFMNTEAFFGQGTRLTVV.

The chain recombines TRBV5-8 with TRBJ2-1, with TRBD2 identical over 9 bases. Unmatched junction bases numbered 9, after V lost 3 bases and J lost 8 bases. Germline CDR1 SGHTS, CDR2 YDEGEE. This CDR3 contains 15 residues. This CDR3 reads CASSWVAGANHEQFF. The DNA of the CDR3 is TGTGCCAGCAGCTGGGTAGCGGGAGCCAATCATGAGCAGTTCTTC.

This chain links TRBV3-1 (or the pseudogene TRBV3-2) with TRBJ2-7; 8 nucleotides align to TRBD1. Germline loops: CDR1 LGHDT, CDR2 YNNKEL (reference sequence). The V gene end was trimmed by 4 bases and the J gene end by 2 bases; junction bases not matched to a gene: 4. This CDR3 region has 14 residues. CDR3 bases: TGTGCCAGCAGCCCAGGACAGGGTCCCTACGAGCAGTACTTC. Amino acid sequence: CASSPGQGPYEQYF.